Below, one TCR beta chain is given with its context. Its matching antigen is unknown. This specimen belongs to a study of cytomegalovirus exposure and HLA in healthy donors. Germline-derived CDR1 and CDR2 are MNHNY and SVGAGI (reference sequence). The CDR3 runs to 15 residues. Both 60 Vbeta primers and 13 Jbeta primers went into the PCR. As originally analysed: A follow-up analysis tallied tens of millions of unique TCR beta chains, 8.5 million to 14 million shared. The assay was immunoSEQ multiplex PCR, and TCRdb's table has in-frame clones only and misses some. V and J calls and clone size are copied from that table; D and trimming were computed from the DNA. The sample consists of about 170,000 clones, 75% of them appearing once. Regarding the study as a whole: Testing in vitro showed a few CMV-associated chains specific for CMV antigens.

Source material: PBMCs. This clonotype was obtained from a woman aged 45-65 years in good health and CMV-seropositive. The chain couples TRBV6-6 to TRBJ2-5, with D possibly matching TRBD1 (6 bases). The last part of the DNA fits TRBJ2-7 better; the J call may be wrong. CDR3 residues: CARLNPEDRLYEQYF. In DNA form, the CDR3 reads TGTGCCAGGTTAAATCCGGAGGACAGATTGTACGAGCAGTACTTC.